This T cell receptor beta chain was sequenced for a study of molecular identifiers for immune sequencing clone quantification. Regarding the study as a whole: In naive cells, clones above 20 RNA copies held under 1% of molecules, whereas in effector cells they held over 98%. Sizes of clones that are highly expanded could be underestimated (if identical TCR molecules share a barcode).

This clonotype is judged medium-sized. Its cognate antigen is unknown. Based on a CD8+CD4-CCR7+CD45RA+ profile, naive CD8 T cells were sorted. MiXCR, applied by TCRdb to the PCR reads, yields one record per CDR3 protein. Among about 19,000 distinct CDR3 sequences listed, about a fifth were seen once. The CDR3 totals 13 residues. This chain uses TRBV21-1 with TRBJ2-1; the table calls TRBD2, which could not be checked here. TRBV21-1 counts as a pseudogene. The sequence derives from a human donor in good health. Some libraries in this study had Jurkat cell RNA spiked in. The sequenced material came from naive CD8+ T cells from blood, with Jurkat cell RNA spiked in. Subset defined: FACS-sorted CD8+CD4-CCR7+CD45RA+ naive T cells. In DNA, the CDR3 is TGTGCCTCCCCGAGGGCCTCCTACAATGAGCAGTTCTTC. As protein: CASPRASYNEQFF.